The 15 T cell receptor beta chains listed next were all sequenced from one sample in a study of T-cell memory formation after mild COVID-19. MiXCR was run by TCRdb on the 5' RACE reads, yielding one entry per CDR3 protein. The sample lists roughly 120,000 distinct CDR3 sequences; 16% were seen once. Sequenced input: PBMCs or a T cell subset sorted from them (not recorded which). The receptor set was obtained from an adult woman who had mild COVID-19 (a few samples of this study predate the infection). Cell type and time point are not known.

The chain recombines TRBV9 with TRBJ2-3, with D perhaps matching TRBD1 or TRBD2 (6 bases each). V dropped 0 bases and J dropped 1 base, with 12 bases sitting between them. CDR1 and CDR2 from the germline V gene are SGDLS and YYNGEE. This CDR3 is 16 amino acids long. The CDR3 here is CASSVGDGGGTDTQYF. Here the CDR3 DNA reads TGTGCCAGCAGCGTAGGAGACGGGGGCGGCACAGATACGCAGTATTTT.

V and J are TRBV6-1 and TRBJ1-2; no definite D call. Germline V gene lookup returns CDR1 MNHNS and CDR2 SASEGT. V was shortened by 10 bases and J by 8 bases, with 11 bases between the two germline ends. This CDR3 region has 10 residues. The CDR3 bases are TGTGCCACCTCCGTCCTGGGCTACACCTTC. Translating gives CATSVLGYTF.

This clonotype was seen a few times. Relative to the germline gene, one junction end is altered; a read error may explain this. The CDR3 here is CPTSRLLAGGESGEQFF. The DNA for the CDR3 is TGTCCCACCAGCAGACTACTAGCGGGAGGGGAGTCAGGCGAGCAGTTCTTC. This chain joins TRBV15 and TRBJ2-1; TRBD2 matches at 13 bases. CDR3 length: 17 residues. From germline, CDR1 is LNHNV and CDR2 YYDKDF (reference sequence).

This clonotype has only a few counts. This chain's CDR3 is CASSYSTTDTQYF. CDR3 sequence (DNA): TGTGCCAGCAGTTACTCGACTACAGATACGCAGTATTTT. The V call is TRBV6-5, the J call TRBJ2-3; D is unresolved. V was pared by 0 bases and J by 3 bases, with 4 bases between. Germline V gene data show CDR1 as MNHEY and CDR2 as SVGAGI. The CDR3 loop spans 13 amino acids.

The CDR3, as DNA: TGTGCCAGCAGCTTAATGACCCAGGGGGCAGATACGCAGTATTTT. Its protein is CASSLMTQGADTQYF. The chain links TRBV7-9 to TRBJ2-3, with TRBD1 matching over 7 bases. CDR1 and CDR2 from the germline V gene are SEHNR and FQNEAQ (reference sequence). V lost 2 bases to trimming and J lost 4 bases; unmatched junction nucleotides: 6. This CDR3 comprises 15 residues. Together with reference TRBV7-9 and TRBJ2-3, the CDR3 gives the full variable domain: DTGVSQNPRHKITKRGQNVTFRCDPISEHNRLYWYRQTLGQGPEFLTYFQNEAQLEKSRLLSDRFSAERPKGSFSTLEIQRTEQGDSAMYLCASSLMTQGADTQYFGPGTRLTVL.

This clonotype has only a few counts. The genes are TRBV6-1 and TRBJ2-1; a weak D match, TRBD1 (6 bases). Germline CDR1 reads MNHNS; CDR2 reads SASEGT. V was trimmed by 6 bases and J by 2 bases, leaving 14 bases between them. The CDR3 extends over 15 amino acids. CDR3 in amino acids: CASSRDTSAYNEQFF. CDR3 nucleotides: TGTGCCAGCAGCCGGGACACCTCGGCCTACAATGAGCAGTTCTTC.

The genes are TRBV24-1 and TRBJ2-6; D gene unclear. The germline V and J ends were trimmed by 1 base and 0 bases, with 3 bases remaining between them. Germline CDR1 reads KGHDR; CDR2 reads SFDVKD. This CDR3 comprises 15 residues. CDR3 residues: CATSDFSSGANVLTF. In nucleotides, the CDR3 is TGTGCCACCAGTGATTTTAGCTCTGGGGCCAACGTCCTGACTTTC.

This clonotype has just a few counts. The chain combines TRBV11-2 with TRBJ2-2; tentative D call: TRBD2 (6 bases). CDR3 size: 14 residues. The germline gives CDR1 SGHAT, CDR2 FQNNGV. The ends were cut back, 5 bases at V and 7 bases at J, with 14 bases in the middle. CDR3 DNA: TGTGCCAGCAGCCTAGTGCGGGGTAACGGGGAGCTGTTTTTT. It specifies CASSLVRGNGELFF.

On this clonotype itself: Mismatch with germline at one junction end may stem from a read error. The chain employs TRBV24-1 and TRBJ2-1, with TRBD1 identical over 7 bases. Germline CDR1 reads KGHDR; CDR2 reads SFDVKD. The CDR3 is 14 amino acids. The CDR3 region is CATSDFIGGDDQFF. CDR3 DNA sequence: TGTGCCACCAGTGATTTCATAGGGGGCGATGATCAGTTCTTC.

This clonotype showed up just a few times. The chain links TRBV7-2 to TRBJ2-5; TRBD2 agrees at 11 bases. The CDR3 is made up of 16 amino acids. The V gene end was trimmed by 4 bases and the J gene end by 4 bases; junction bases not matched to a gene: 8. CDR1 is SGHTA, CDR2 FQGNSA, per germline. The CDR3 here is CASSSRGTSGGETQYF. CDR3 nucleotides: TGTGCCAGCAGCTCACGGGGGACTAGCGGCGGAGAGACCCAGTACTTC.

This clonotype showed up just a few times. V usage is TRBV5-1 and J usage is TRBJ2-3; D is unresolved. The V gene's germline CDR1 is SGHRS and CDR2 YFSETQ. The CDR3 contains 13 residues. V lost 2 bases and J 2 bases, leaving 6 bases between the germline ends. The CDR3 is CASSFLLTDTQYF. CDR3 nucleotide sequence: TGCGCCAGCAGCTTTCTACTCACAGATACGCAGTATTTT.

V gene TRBV4-2 combines with J gene TRBJ2-7; 7 bases fit TRBD2. Germline CDR1 and CDR2: LGHNA and YNFKEQ. V shed 0 bases, J shed 5 bases, and the junction held 7 bases outside the gene matches. This CDR3 is built from 15 residues. CDR3 in amino acids: CASSQERGTIDEQYF. The CDR3 bases are TGTGCCAGCAGCCAAGAACGGGGGACTATCGACGAGCAGTACTTC.

The rearrangement uses TRBV9 and TRBJ1-1; D is undetermined. Germline lookup yields CDR1 SGDLS and CDR2 YYNGEE. Trimming removed 4 bases at V and 5 bases at J, with 9 bases between. This CDR3 comprises 12 residues. CDR3 amino acids: CASSSRGTEAFF. The DNA for the CDR3 is TGTGCCAGCAGCTCCCGGGGAACTGAAGCTTTCTTT. Filled out from reference TRBV9 and TRBJ1-1, the complete variable domain reads DSGVTQTPKHLITATGQRVTLRCSPRSGDLSVYWYQQSLDQGLQFLIQYYNGEERAKGNILERFSAQQFPDLHSELNLSSLELGDSALYFCASSSRGTEAFFGQGTRLTVV.

In its sample, this clonotype was seen a few times. The genes are TRBV2 and TRBJ1-5; no firm D call. CDR1 is SNHLY and CDR2 is FYNNEI in the germline V gene. This CDR3 has 14 amino acids. V dropped 4 bases and J dropped 2 bases, with 9 bases sitting between them. DNA for the CDR3: TGTGCCAGCAGTGCCGGGGTAGGCAATCAGCCCCAGCATTTT. Translated: CASSAGVGNQPQHF.

This clonotype was detected ten times or more. The genes are TRBV5-1 and TRBJ2-2, with D possibly matching TRBD1 (6 bases). CDR1 SGHRS and CDR2 YFSETQ come from the germline V gene. The CDR3 is 16 residues long. Trimming took 0 bases from V and 4 from J, leaving 13 bases between them. CDR3 sequence: CASSLGQGRSTGELFF. The CDR3 DNA reads TGCGCCAGCAGCTTGGGGCAGGGGAGAAGCACCGGGGAGCTGTTTTTT.